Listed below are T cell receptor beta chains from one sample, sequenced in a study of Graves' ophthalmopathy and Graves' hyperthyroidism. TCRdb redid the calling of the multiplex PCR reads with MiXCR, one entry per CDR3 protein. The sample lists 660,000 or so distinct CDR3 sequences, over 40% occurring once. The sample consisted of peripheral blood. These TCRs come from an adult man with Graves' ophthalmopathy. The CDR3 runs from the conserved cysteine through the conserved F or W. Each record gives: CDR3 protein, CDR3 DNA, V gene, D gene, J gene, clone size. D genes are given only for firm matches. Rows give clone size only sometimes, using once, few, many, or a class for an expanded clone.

CDR3: CASSEYTQSATNEKLFF
DNA: TGTGCCAGCAGTGAATACACACAGTCCGCAACTAATGAAAAACTGTTTTTT
V: TRBV25-1
D: .
J: TRBJ1-4
size: many

CDR3: CASWQTGDPAYVLTF
DNA: TGTGCCAGTTGGCAGACAGGGGATCCCGCCTACGTCCTGACTTTC
V: TRBV2
D: TRBD1
J: TRBJ2-6
size: .

CDR3: CSARDRIGYETQYF
DNA: TGCAGTGCTAGAGATCGAATCGGTTATGAGACCCAGTACTTC
V: TRBV20-1
D: .
J: TRBJ2-5
size: .

CDR3: CAISDPSGGGYTF
DNA: TGTGCCATCAGTGACCCTTCAGGGGGAGGCTACACCTTC
V: TRBV10-3
D: TRBD1
J: TRBJ1-2
size: few

CDR3: CASSLGLPGQPQHF
DNA: TGCGCCAGCAGCTTGGGGCTCCCCGGGCAGCCCCAGCATTTT
V: TRBV5-1
D: .
J: TRBJ1-5
size: .

CDR3: CASIGDERGELFF
DNA: TGTGCCAGCATCGGGGACGAGCGCGGGGAGCTGTTTTTT
V: TRBV12-3/TRBV12-4
D: .
J: TRBJ2-2
size: few

CDR3: CASSLVGLADDEQFF
DNA: TGTGCCAGCAGCTTGGTTGGGCTAGCAGACGATGAGCAGTTCTTC
V: TRBV5-4
D: .
J: TRBJ2-1
size: .

CDR3: CSARTGANYGYTF
DNA: TGCAGCGCTAGGACAGGGGCCAACTATGGCTACACCTTC
V: TRBV29-1
D: TRBD1
J: TRBJ1-2
size: .

CDR3: CSADGGTTEAFF
DNA: TGCAGCGCCGACGGCGGGACCACTGAAGCTTTCTTT
V: TRBV29-1
D: .
J: TRBJ1-1
size: once

CDR3: CSASPSPRLFHQPQHF
DNA: TGCAGTGCTAGCCCCAGCCCCCGATTATTTCATCAGCCCCAGCATTTT
V: TRBV20-1
D: .
J: TRBJ1-5
size: many

CDR3: CASNPPHEQYF
DNA: TGTGCCAGCAATCCTCCCCACGAGCAGTACTTC
V: TRBV2
D: .
J: TRBJ2-7
size: many

CDR3: CSARDLAGTNTGELFF
DNA: TGCAGTGCTAGAGATTTGGCGGGAACAAACACCGGGGAGCTGTTTTTT
V: TRBV20-1
D: .
J: TRBJ2-2
size: .

CDR3: CSVEGGVKDTQYF
DNA: TGCAGCGTTGAGGGCGGGGTCAAAGATACGCAGTATTTT
V: TRBV29-1
D: .
J: TRBJ2-3
size: .

CDR3: CATTSGGTGGHEQYF
DNA: TGTGCCACCACCTCGGGGGGGACAGGAGGACACGAGCAGTACTTC
V: TRBV24-1
D: .
J: TRBJ2-7
size: many

CDR3: CASSITGSTEAFF
DNA: TGTGCCAGCTCGATAACAGGGAGCACTGAAGCTTTCTTT
V: TRBV18
D: .
J: TRBJ1-1
size: .

CDR3: CAISDVGTSTDTQYF
DNA: TGTGCCATCAGTGATGTGGGCACTAGCACAGATACGCAGTATTTT
V: TRBV10-3
D: .
J: TRBJ2-3
size: .

CDR3: CSVEVPGRTEKLFF
DNA: TGCAGCGTTGAAGTTCCGGGACGGACAGAAAAACTGTTTTTT
V: TRBV29-1
D: .
J: TRBJ1-4
size: many

CDR3: CASSFSQGVNQPQHF
DNA: TGTGCCAGCAGCTTCAGCCAGGGCGTCAATCAGCCCCAGCATTTT
V: TRBV7-8
D: .
J: TRBJ1-5
size: many

CDR3: CASRKPGQDTF
DNA: TGTGCCAGCAGAAAACCGGGACAGGACACCTTC
V: TRBV2
D: TRBD1
J: TRBJ1-2
size: .

CDR3: CASKVRTGTYEQYF
DNA: TGTGCCAGCAAGGTGCGGACAGGGACCTACGAGCAGTACTTC
V: TRBV2
D: TRBD1
J: TRBJ2-7
size: many

CDR3: CASSQGYKNTEAFF
DNA: TGCGCCAGCAGCCAAGGGTACAAGAACACTGAAGCTTTCTTT
V: TRBV7-3
D: .
J: TRBJ1-1
size: .

CDR3: CASSEGITNEKLFF
DNA: TGCGCCAGCAGTGAGGGTATCACTAATGAAAAACTGTTTTTT
V: TRBV10-2
D: .
J: TRBJ1-4
size: .

CDR3: CAIKGLGDSHSNQPQHF
DNA: TGTGCCATCAAAGGACTAGGGGACAGTCATAGCAATCAGCCCCAGCATTTT
V: TRBV10-3
D: TRBD1
J: TRBJ1-5
size: .

CDR3: CASSYPGTGETKPYEQYF
DNA: TGTGCCAGCAGTTACCCCGGGACAGGGGAAACGAAACCCTACGAGCAGTACTTC
V: TRBV6-6
D: TRBD1
J: TRBJ2-7
size: .

CDR3: CASRPGLAGYYEQYF
DNA: TGTGCCAGCAGACCGGGACTAGCGGGGTACTACGAGCAGTACTTC
V: TRBV12-3/TRBV12-4
D: TRBD2
J: TRBJ2-7
size: few